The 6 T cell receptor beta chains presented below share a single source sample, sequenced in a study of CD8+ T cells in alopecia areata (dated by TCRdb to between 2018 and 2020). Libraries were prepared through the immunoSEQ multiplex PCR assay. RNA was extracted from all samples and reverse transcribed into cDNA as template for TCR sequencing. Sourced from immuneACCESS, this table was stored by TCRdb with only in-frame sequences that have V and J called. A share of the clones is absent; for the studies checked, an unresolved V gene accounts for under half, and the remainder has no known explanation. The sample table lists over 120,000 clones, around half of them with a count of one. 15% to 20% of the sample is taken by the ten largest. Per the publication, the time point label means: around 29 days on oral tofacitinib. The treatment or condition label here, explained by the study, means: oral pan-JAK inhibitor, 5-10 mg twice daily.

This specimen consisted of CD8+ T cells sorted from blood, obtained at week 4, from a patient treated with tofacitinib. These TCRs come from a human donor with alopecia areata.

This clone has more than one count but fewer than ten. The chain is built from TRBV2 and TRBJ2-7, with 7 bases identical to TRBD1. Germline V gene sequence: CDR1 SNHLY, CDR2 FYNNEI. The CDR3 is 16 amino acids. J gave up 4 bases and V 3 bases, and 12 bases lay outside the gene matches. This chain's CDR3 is CASSDSSDRVTYEQYF. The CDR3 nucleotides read TGTGCCAGCAGTGACTCTTCCGACAGGGTGACGTACGAGCAGTACTTC. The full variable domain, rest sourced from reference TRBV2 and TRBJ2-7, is EPEVTQTPSHQVTQMGQEVILRCVPISNHLYFYWYRQILGQKVEFLVSFYNNEISEKSEIFDDQFSVERPDGSNFTLKIRSTKLEDSAMYFCASSDSSDRVTYEQYFGPGTRLTVT.

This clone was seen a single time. CDR3 region: CASSLGLLTTETQYF. The CDR3 DNA reads as TGCGCCAGCAGCTTGGGACTATTAACTACAGAGACCCAGTACTTC. The genes are TRBV5-1 and TRBJ2-5; the D gene is possibly TRBD2 (5 bases). From germline, CDR1 is SGHRS and CDR2 YFSETQ. Trimming took off 0 bases at V and 4 bases at J, with 13 bases between the two ends. The CDR3 is 15 amino acids.

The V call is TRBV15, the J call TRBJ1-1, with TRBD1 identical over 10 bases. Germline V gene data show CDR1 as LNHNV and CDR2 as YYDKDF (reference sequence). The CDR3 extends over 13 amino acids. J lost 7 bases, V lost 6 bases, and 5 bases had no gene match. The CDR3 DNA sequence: TGTGCCACCAGGACAGGGGGCGGGAATGAAGCTTTCTTT. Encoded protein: CATRTGGGNEAFF.

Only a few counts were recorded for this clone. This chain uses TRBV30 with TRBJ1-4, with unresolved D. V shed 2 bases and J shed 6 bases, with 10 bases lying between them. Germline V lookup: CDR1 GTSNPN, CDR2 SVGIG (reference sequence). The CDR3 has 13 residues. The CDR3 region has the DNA TGTGCCTGGAGTCGGGAATCGGATGAAAAACTGTTTTTT. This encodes CAWSRESDEKLFF.

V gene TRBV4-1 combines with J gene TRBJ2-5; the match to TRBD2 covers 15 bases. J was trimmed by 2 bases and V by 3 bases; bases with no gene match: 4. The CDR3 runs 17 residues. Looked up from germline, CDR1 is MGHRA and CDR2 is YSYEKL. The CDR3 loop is CASSQTGLAGGQETQYF. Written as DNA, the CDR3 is TGCGCCAGCAGCCAGACGGGACTAGCGGGGGGTCAAGAGACCCAGTACTTC.

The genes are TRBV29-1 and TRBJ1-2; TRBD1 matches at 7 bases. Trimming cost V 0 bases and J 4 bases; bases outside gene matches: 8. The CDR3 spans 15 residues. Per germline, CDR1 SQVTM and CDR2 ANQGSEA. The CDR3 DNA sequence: TGCAGCGTTGAAGATAGGAGGGGGCCTAGCTATGGCTACACCTTC. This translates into CSVEDRRGPSYGYTF.